This T cell receptor (beta chain) was profiled in a study of blood T cell repertoires in COVID-19. As for the study in general: Sites in the United States, Italy and Spain provided acute and convalescent COVID-19 samples. T cells, B-cell-depleted T cells, or PBMCs supplied cDNA or gDNA.

TCRdb's copy holds only in-frame clones and misses some; the assay was immunoSEQ multiplex PCR. The sample holds a few hundred thousand clones, 87% seen once. A few counts support this clone. CDR3 length: 14 residues. V lost 0 bases to trimming and J lost 6 bases, with 10 bases between them. Germline CDR1 reads SGHNT; CDR2 reads YYREEE (reference sequence). Residents of under 25 US areas, aged roughly 18 to 89 years, made up the participants. Participant reports of clinical history set cohort assignment. The sequence was collected from a woman in her 30s who had recovered from COVID-19. The sample taken for sequencing was PBMCs or T cells enriched from blood (not recorded which). This rearrangement joins TRBV5-4 to TRBJ1-5, with a weak D call TRBD1 (5 bases). The CDR3 reads CASSLAGGTQPQHF. The DNA of the CDR3 is TGTGCCAGCAGCTTGGCCGGGGGGACTCAGCCCCAGCATTTT. Combining the CDR3 with reference TRBV5-4 and TRBJ1-5 gives the whole variable domain ETGVTQSPTHLIKTRGQQVTLRCSSQSGHNTVSWYQQALGQGPQFIFQYYREEENGRGNFPPRFSGLQFPNYSSELNVNALELDDSALYLCASSLAGGTQPQHFGDGTRLSIL.